Below, 21 T cell receptor beta chains from the same sample are listed, as sequenced in a study of T cell repertoires in cytomegalovirus infection. From the reads, TCRdb called clonotypes with MiXCR, one entry per CDR3 protein. The sample records about 310,000 distinct CDR3 sequences, roughly 16% being singletons. Sequenced input: PBMCs. All receptors come from a human donor in good health (CMV status not recorded). Some clones in this sample may be carry-over from other donors' samples.

The V and J genes are TRBV28 and TRBJ2-5, with 7 bases identical to TRBD1. The CDR3 is 14 residues long. Trimming cost V 6 bases and J 14 bases; bases outside gene matches: 18. The germline V gene has CDR1 MDHEN and CDR2 SYDVKM. The CDR3 sequence is CASSPTGWASRQYF. The CDR3 nucleotides are TGTGCCAGCAGCCCGACAGGGTGGGCCTCTCGGCAATACTTC. Based on the CDR3 plus reference TRBV28 and TRBJ2-5, the full variable domain is DVKVTQSSRYLVKRTGEKVFLECVQDMDHENMFWYRQDPGLGLRLIYFSYDVKMKEKGDIPEGYSVSREKKERFSLILESASTNQTSMYLCASSPTGWASRQYFGPGTRLLVL.

This chain connects TRBV27 to TRBJ2-7; tentatively, D is TRBD1 (5 bases). The V gene's germline CDR1 is MNHEY and CDR2 SMNVEV (reference sequence). CDR3 size: 16 residues. Trimming cost V 3 bases and J 0 bases, with 15 bases left between them. Here the CDR3 DNA reads TGTGCCAGCAGTTTGACGGGCAGGGTGAGCTCCTACGAGCAGTACTTC. It encodes CASSLTGRVSSYEQYF.

This clonotype appeared many times. The chain recombines TRBV12-3 or TRBV12-4 with TRBJ2-1; perhaps TRBD2 as D (6 bases). V was clipped by 1 base and J by 9 bases, with 16 bases between them. The CDR3 is 15 residues long. CDR3 nucleotide sequence: TGTGCCAGCAGTTTAGAGGTCTCGGGGGTACCTGAGCAGTTCTTC. Its protein product is CASSLEVSGVPEQFF.

This clonotype was seen ten or more times. The chain uses TRBV7-2 and TRBJ1-5; 11 bases line up with TRBD1. J lost 6 bases, V lost 5 bases, and 12 bases had no gene match. Germline loops: CDR1 SGHTA, CDR2 FQGNSA. There are 17 residues in the CDR3. The CDR3 DNA is TGTGCCAGCAGCACAATATACGGGACAGGGGGGAGTCAGCCCCAGCATTTT. Translation gives CASSTIYGTGGSQPQHF.

V usage is TRBV28 and J usage is TRBJ1-5; 12 positions agree with TRBD1. Germline V gene data show CDR1 as MDHEN and CDR2 as SYDVKM. The J segment lost 4 bases and the V segment lost 6 bases, leaving 7 bases of the junction unmatched. This CDR3 has 16 residues. The chain's CDR3 is CASRSEGQGANQPQHF. The CDR3 region has the DNA TGTGCCAGCAGAAGTGAGGGACAGGGGGCAAATCAGCCCCAGCATTTT.

This chain joins TRBV25-1 and TRBJ2-1; maybe TRBD2 (6 bases). Germline CDR1 and CDR2: MGHDK and SYGVNS. The CDR3 runs 14 residues. V lost 2 bases and J lost 7, with 12 bases in between. The chain's CDR3 is CASSEAGSRNEQFF. The DNA for the CDR3 is TGTGCCAGCAGTGAAGCGGGAAGCCGGAATGAGCAGTTCTTC. Based on the CDR3 plus reference TRBV25-1 and TRBJ2-1, the full variable domain is EADIYQTPRYLVIGTGKKITLECSQTMGHDKMYWYQQDPGMELHLIHYSYGVNSTEKGDLSSESTVSRIRTEHFPLTLESARPSHTSQYLCASSEAGSRNEQFFGPGTRLTVL.

This clonotype was seen at least ten times. The chain employs TRBV7-2 and TRBJ1-2; D not resolved. Germline V gene sequence: CDR1 SGHTA, CDR2 FQGNSA. The CDR3 has 15 residues. The V end lost 5 bases, the J end lost 3 bases, and 16 bases lay between the germline ends. The CDR3 loop is CASSPESSAYYGYTF. The CDR3 DNA reads as TGTGCCAGCAGCCCAGAGTCAAGCGCGTACTATGGCTACACCTTC.

This clonotype was detected ten times or more. The V gene is TRBV7-9, the J gene TRBJ2-1; no definite D call. This CDR3 comprises 13 residues. Trimming shortened V by 1 base and J by 8 bases, and 9 bases separated the two germline ends. The germline V gene has CDR1 SEHNR and CDR2 FQNEAQ (reference sequence). The CDR3 region is CASSLVGPDEQFF. Here the CDR3 DNA reads TGTGCCAGCAGCTTAGTTGGACCGGATGAGCAGTTCTTC. Complete variable domain (other parts from reference TRBV7-9 and TRBJ2-1): DTGVSQNPRHKITKRGQNVTFRCDPISEHNRLYWYRQTLGQGPEFLTYFQNEAQLEKSRLLSDRFSAERPKGSFSTLEIQRTEQGDSAMYLCASSLVGPDEQFFGPGTRLTVL.

This clonotype was counted many times. This chain links TRBV6-1 with TRBJ2-7; D may be TRBD1 (6 bases). CDR1 and CDR2 from the germline V gene are MNHNS and SASEGT. The CDR3 runs 16 residues. Trimming pared 6 bases from V and 3 bases from J, leaving 21 bases between. Here the CDR3 reads CASRRSTGPVGYEQYF. The CDR3 DNA follows: TGTGCCAGCAGGCGTAGTACAGGGCCCGTCGGCTACGAGCAGTACTTC.

This clonotype has at least ten counts. The chain joins TRBV7-9 to TRBJ2-7; unclear D gene. CDR3 size: 15 residues. Germline V gene lookup returns CDR1 SEHNR and CDR2 FQNEAQ (reference sequence). Trimming took off 5 bases at V and 2 bases at J, with 16 bases between the two ends. The CDR3 sequence is CASSPDRPRAYEQYF. The CDR3 DNA follows: TGTGCCAGCAGCCCTGACCGTCCAAGGGCCTACGAGCAGTACTTC.

The chain employs TRBV5-1 and TRBJ2-7, with TRBD1 identical over 9 bases. This CDR3 is built from 17 residues. The V and J ends lost 1 base and 6 bases, in that order; junction bases with no gene match: 14. Germline V CDR1 and CDR2: SGHRS, YFSETQ. DNA of the CDR3: TGCGCCAGCAGCTTGTGGGAAACCTACAGGGGGCAGGGCGAGCAGTACTTC. It yields the protein CASSLWETYRGQGEQYF.

In the case of this clonotype: A much larger clone is a single base away; this may be a read error. The V gene is TRBV7-2, the J gene TRBJ2-5; 9 bases align to TRBD2. Per germline, CDR1 SGHTA and CDR2 FQGNSA. This CDR3 spans 13 amino acids. The CDR3 sequence: CVSSQEAAGGQYF. CDR3 nucleotide sequence: TGTGTCAGCAGCCAAGAGGCAGCGGGGGGCCAGTACTTC.

This clonotype has at least ten counts. J is TRBJ1-5 and V is TRBV12-3 or TRBV12-4; the match to TRBD1 covers 9 bases. The CDR3 consists of 14 residues. V lost 6 bases, J lost 4 bases, and 4 bases stayed unmatched. The CDR3 sequence: CASRLGQGNQPQHF. CDR3 bases: TGTGCCAGCAGACTAGGACAGGGGAATCAGCCCCAGCATTTT.

Ten or more counts support this clonotype. The genes are TRBV28 and TRBJ2-3, with 10 bases matching TRBD1. The CDR3 extends over 17 amino acids. CDR1 MDHEN and CDR2 SYDVKM come from the germline V gene. V was pared by 5 bases and J by 4 bases, with 12 bases of the junction left unmatched. Written as DNA, the CDR3 is TGTGCCAGCAGTACAAGGGGGGACAGGGGAAACCCAGATACGCAGTATTTT. Translation: CASSTRGDRGNPDTQYF.

This clonotype was seen more than once but under ten times. The chain employs TRBV25-1 and TRBJ1-6; a weak D match, TRBD1 (5 bases). V lost 8 bases and J lost 5, with 10 bases in between. The CDR3 spans 13 residues. CDR1 is MGHDK, CDR2 SYGVNS, per germline. CDR3 bases: TGTGCCAGCGGGGGACCAAATAATTCACCCCTCCACTTT. Translating it yields CASGGPNNSPLHF.

The chain is built from TRBV3-1 and TRBJ1-5; the match to TRBD1 covers 8 bases. J lost 7 bases, V lost 2 bases, and 4 bases had no gene match. This CDR3 comprises 14 residues. CDR1 and CDR2 (germline): LGHDT, YNNKEL (reference sequence). CDR3 coding DNA: TGTGCCAGCAGCCAAACAGGGGGAGAACAGCCCCAGCATTTT. Its protein product is CASSQTGGEQPQHF.

The chain employs TRBV5-4 and TRBJ1-5, with D hard to call. The CDR3 length is 14 residues. Trimming cost V 4 bases and J 5 bases, with 13 bases left between them. The germline V gene has CDR1 SGHNT and CDR2 YYREEE (reference sequence). The CDR3, as DNA: TGTGCCAGCAGCAACCCGGACGGAGATCAGCCCCAGCATTTT. Residues: CASSNPDGDQPQHF.

This clonotype was picked up many times. The chain uses TRBV7-2 and TRBJ1-3, with 8 nucleotides matching TRBD1. The CDR3 sequence is 14 residues long. Germline V CDR1 and CDR2: SGHTA, FQGNSA. Trimming took 7 bases from V and 6 from J; bases not matched to a gene: 8. CDR3 region: CASTEDRDANTIYF. Written as DNA, the CDR3 is TGTGCCAGCACAGAGGACAGGGACGCAAACACCATATATTTT.

Regarding this clonotype: This may stem from a read error, because a much larger clone lies one nucleotide away. This sequence joins TRBV12-3 or TRBV12-4 and TRBJ2-6, with D maybe TRBD1 (5 bases). The length of the CDR3 is 13 residues. CDR3 residues: CASNTAGASVLTF. The CDR3 DNA is TGTGCCAGTAATACCGCTGGGGCCAGCGTCCTGACTTTC.

This clonotype showed up many times. The gene calls are TRBV29-1 and TRBJ2-7; 10 nucleotides align to TRBD1. This CDR3 is 16 amino acids long. The V gene end was trimmed by 7 bases and the J gene end by 6 bases; junction bases not matched to a gene: 18. Germline loops: CDR1 SQVTM, CDR2 ANQGSEA. CDR3 loop: CSALLTGTGVSGEQYF. CDR3 sequence (DNA): TGCAGCGCCCTACTGACCGGGACAGGGGTGTCCGGCGAGCAGTACTTC.

This chain links TRBV6-6 with TRBJ2-7; 7 bases align to TRBD1. Germline assignment: CDR1 MNHNY and CDR2 SVGAGI (reference sequence). The CDR3 is 14 residues long. The V segment lost 10 bases and the J segment 0 bases; nucleotides outside the gene matches: 9. This CDR3 is CAKKGQLYSYEQYF. In DNA form, the CDR3 reads TGTGCCAAGAAGGGACAGCTCTACTCCTACGAGCAGTACTTC.